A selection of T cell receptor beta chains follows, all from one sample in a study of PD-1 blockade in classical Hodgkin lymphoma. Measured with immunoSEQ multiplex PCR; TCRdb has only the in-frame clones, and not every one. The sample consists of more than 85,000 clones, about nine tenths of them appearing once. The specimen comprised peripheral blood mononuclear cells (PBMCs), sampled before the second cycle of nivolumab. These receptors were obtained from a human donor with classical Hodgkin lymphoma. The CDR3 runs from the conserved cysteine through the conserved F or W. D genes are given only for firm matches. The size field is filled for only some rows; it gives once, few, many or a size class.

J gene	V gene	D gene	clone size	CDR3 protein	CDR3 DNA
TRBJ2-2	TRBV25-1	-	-	CASRGTGTGELFF	TGTGCCAGCAGAGGGACGGGCACCGGGGAGCTGTTTTTT
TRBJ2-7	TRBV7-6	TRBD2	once	CASSGLAGYEQYF	TGCGCCAGCAGCGGATTAGCGGGGTACGAGCAGTACTTC
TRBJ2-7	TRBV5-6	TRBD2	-	CASRGTSGTYEQYF	TGTGCCAGCAGGGGGACTAGCGGGACCTACGAGCAGTACTTC
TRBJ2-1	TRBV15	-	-	CATSRNYELEQFF	TGTGCCACCAGCAGGAATTATGAGTTAGAGCAGTTCTTC
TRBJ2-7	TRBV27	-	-	CASSLRTDGTEQYF	TGTGCCAGCAGTTTAAGGACCGACGGTACCGAGCAGTACTTC
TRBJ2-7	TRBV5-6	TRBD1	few	CASSPGQGPYEQYF	TGTGCCAGCAGCCCCGGACAGGGCCCCTACGAGCAGTACTTC
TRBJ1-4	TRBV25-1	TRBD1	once	CASSEGTGKEKLFF	TGTGCCAGCAGTGAAGGGACAGGGAAGGAAAAACTGTTTTTT
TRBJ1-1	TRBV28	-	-	CASSLLRPWRAFF	TGTGCCAGCAGTTTATTGCGTCCTTGGCGGGCTTTCTTT
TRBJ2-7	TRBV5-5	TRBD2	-	CASSGIHTSGSRYYEQYF	TGTGCCAGCAGCGGAATACATACTAGCGGTTCGCGGTACTACGAGCAGTACTTC
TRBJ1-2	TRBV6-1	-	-	CASSEGYPGQPGYGYTF	TGTGCCAGCAGTGAAGGATACCCCGGGCAGCCCGGTTATGGCTACACCTTC
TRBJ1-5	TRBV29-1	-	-	CSVVEHSNQPQHF	TGCAGCGTTGTGGAACATAGCAATCAGCCCCAGCATTTT
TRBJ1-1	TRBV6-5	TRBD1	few	CASSYGQGTEAFF	TGTGCCAGCAGTTACGGACAGGGGACTGAAGCTTTCTTT
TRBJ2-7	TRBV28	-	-	CASRVGSYEQYF	TGTGCCAGCAGAGTTGGCTCCTACGAGCAGTACTTC
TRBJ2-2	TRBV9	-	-	CASSVRNGGVKSGELFF	TGTGCCAGCAGCGTACGGAACGGAGGGGTCAAGTCCGGGGAGCTGTTTTTT
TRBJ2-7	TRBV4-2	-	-	CASSQGSYEQYF	TGTGCCAGCAGCCAAGGGTCCTACGAGCAGTACTTC
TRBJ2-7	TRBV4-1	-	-	CASKGGGDYEQYF	TGCGCCAGCAAAGGGGGTGGGGACTACGAGCAGTACTTC
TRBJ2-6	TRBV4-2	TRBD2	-	CASTTSPAGGSGANVLTF	TGTGCCAGCACCACAAGCCCAGCGGGGGGCTCTGGGGCCAACGTCCTGACTTTC
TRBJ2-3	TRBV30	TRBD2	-	CAWSRSGRADTQYF	TGTGCCTGGAGTCGTAGCGGGAGGGCAGATACGCAGTATTTT
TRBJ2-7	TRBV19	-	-	CASRDAGYEQYF	TGTGCCAGCCGGGACGCTGGCTACGAGCAGTACTTC
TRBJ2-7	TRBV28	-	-	CATIIKNKAIRTYEQYF	TGTGCCACCATAATTAAGAACAAAGCAATCCGTACGTACGAGCAGTACTTC
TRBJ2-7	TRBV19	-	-	CASSIAAPPYEQYF	TGTGCCAGTAGTATAGCGGCCCCCCCGTACGAGCAGTACTTC
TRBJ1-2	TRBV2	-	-	CASLGENYGYTF	TGTGCCAGCCTCGGAGAAAACTATGGCTACACCTTC
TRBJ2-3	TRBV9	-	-	CASSVQDTQYF	TGTGCCAGCAGCGTGCAAGATACGCAGTATTTT
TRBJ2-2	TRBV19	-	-	CASRSNQPTGPSTGELFF	TGTGCCAGTAGATCTAACCAGCCCACAGGGCCTAGCACCGGGGAGCTGTTTTTT
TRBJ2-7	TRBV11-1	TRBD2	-	CASSSSGTSGRVQYF	TGTGCCAGCAGCTCGTCCGGGACTAGCGGGAGGGTGCAGTACTTC
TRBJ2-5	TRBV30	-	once	CAWSSARGLETQYF	TGTGCCTGGAGTTCGGCCCGGGGGTTAGAGACCCAGTACTTC
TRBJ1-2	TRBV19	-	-	CPTTDRPNYGYTF	TGTCCCACGACCGACAGGCCTAACTATGGCTACACCTTC
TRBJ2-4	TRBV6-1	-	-	CASSEKLGIEAKNIQYF	TGTGCCAGCAGTGAAAAGTTGGGGATAGAAGCCAAAAACATTCAGTACTTC
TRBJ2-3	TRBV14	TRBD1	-	CASSQEEYSAGTGSGDTQYF	TGTGCCAGCAGCCAAGAAGAGTATTCCGCCGGGACAGGGAGTGGAGATACGCAGTATTTT
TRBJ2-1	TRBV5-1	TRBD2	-	CASSLAGREKQFF	TGCGCCAGCAGCTTGGCCGGGCGGGAGAAGCAGTTCTTC
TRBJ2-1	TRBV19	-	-	CASSINRERVEQFF	TGTGCCAGTAGTATTAACCGGGAACGGGTTGAGCAGTTCTTC
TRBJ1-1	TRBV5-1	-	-	CASSLEPGNTEAFF	TGCGCCAGCAGCTTGGAGCCGGGGAACACTGAAGCTTTCTTT
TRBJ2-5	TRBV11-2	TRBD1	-	CASSSIRTGEETQYF	TGTGCCAGCAGCTCAATTCGGACAGGGGAAGAGACCCAGTACTTC
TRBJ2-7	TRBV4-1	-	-	CASSQERRRTQYF	TGCGCCAGCAGCCAAGAACGCAGGAGAACGCAGTACTTC
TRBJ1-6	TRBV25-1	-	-	CASRQQGFDSPLHF	TGTGCCAGCAGACAACAGGGTTTTGATTCACCCCTCCACTTT
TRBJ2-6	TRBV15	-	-	CATSRGDTGANVLTF	TGTGCCACCAGCAGAGGGGACACTGGGGCCAACGTCCTGACTTTC
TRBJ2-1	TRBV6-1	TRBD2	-	CASSETLAVNNEQFF	TGTGCCAGCAGTGAAACCCTAGCGGTGAACAATGAGCAGTTCTTC
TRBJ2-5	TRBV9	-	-	CASSVAGTQETQYF	TGTGCCAGCAGCGTAGCGGGGACCCAAGAGACCCAGTACTTC
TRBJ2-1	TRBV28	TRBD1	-	CASSPGQIYNEQFF	TGTGCCAGCAGTCCGGGACAGATATACAATGAGCAGTTCTTC
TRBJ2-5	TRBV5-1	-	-	CASSSRAEETQYF	TGCGCCAGCAGTAGTAGGGCCGAAGAGACCCAGTACTTC
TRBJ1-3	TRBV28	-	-	CASSLSGGAFSGNTIYF	TGTGCCAGCAGTTTATCAGGAGGTGCGTTCTCTGGAAACACCATATATTTT
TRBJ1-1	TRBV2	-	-	CASSERGAFF	TGTGCCAGCAGTGAAAGAGGAGCTTTCTTT